This T cell receptor beta chain is from a study of blood T cell repertoires in COVID-19. Study-level information: Acute-phase and convalescent COVID-19 samples originated in the United States, Italy and Spain.

Germline assignment: CDR1 MNHEY and CDR2 SMNVEV (reference sequence). V shed 4 bases and J 0 bases; nucleotides not matched to a gene: 9. This CDR3 has 17 residues. Per the original data handling: Amplified reference gene primers provided the basis for estimating nucleated cell counts. The data were produced by immunoSEQ multiplex PCR, yet TCRdb's version contains in-frame clones alone and is incomplete. The DNA gave D and trimming, while V, J and clone size come from that table. Here the sample spans some 100,000 clones, 88% being singletons. The sequence was obtained from a woman over 75 with active COVID-19. The chain is built from TRBV27 and TRBJ2-3; 8 bases fit TRBD2. Sequencing was done on a sample of peripheral blood. Here the CDR3 DNA reads TGTGCCAGCAGTTCACGCATTACTAGCGGAAGCACAGATACGCAGTATTTT. This encodes CASSSRITSGSTDTQYF.